This T cell receptor (beta chain) was identified during a study of T-cell memory formation after mild COVID-19. Study-level information: TCR clusters largely stayed donor specific.

Using constant-segment primers, 5'RACE produced TCR alpha and TCR beta cDNA libraries carrying sample barcodes and UMIs. TCRdb recomputed calls from the 5' RACE reads with MiXCR, one row per CDR3 protein. The sample has around 130,000 distinct CDR3 sequences; approximately 15% are singletons. The CDR3 contains 15 residues. The germline V gene has CDR1 SGHVS and CDR2 FQNEAQ. V lost 1 base and J 2 bases, leaving 12 bases between the germline ends. This clonotype was observed a few times. What it binds is unknown. Study-wide points: Among CD4+ contracting clones, most were CM and EM, and CD8+ ones EMRA. Clones that got smaller from day 15 to 85 had even CD4/CD8, while clones growing later tipped toward CD4+.

The sample comprised PBMCs or a T cell subset sorted from them (not recorded which). The V call is TRBV7-8, the J call TRBJ2-7, with D perhaps given as TRBD1 or TRBD2 (5 bases each). This TCR derives from an adult woman who had mild COVID-19 (a few samples of this study predate the infection). Cell type and time point are not known. The CDR3 region is CASSLGTRGPYEQYF. DNA for the CDR3: TGTGCCAGCAGCTTAGGGACGAGGGGCCCCTACGAGCAGTACTTC.